Presented here are 22 T cell receptor beta chains from one specimen sequenced in a study of blood T cells in healthy people across ages. Primed by a sample-barcoded 5' primer and a J-beta primer mix, a second PCR proceeded for 7 to 11 cycles. Using its own MiXCR run on the 5' RACE reads, TCRdb lists one record per CDR3 protein. This sample has about 1.4 million distinct CDR3 sequences, with 59% found just once. Specimen: blood. Receptors were obtained from a man between 18 and 29 years old in good health.

The rearrangement uses TRBV27 and TRBJ2-7, with a possible D match to TRBD1 (5 bases). Germline V gene data show CDR1 as MNHEY and CDR2 as SMNVEV (reference sequence). V gave up 6 bases and J gave up 2 bases, with 11 bases separating them. The CDR3 runs to 13 residues. CDR3 region: CASSDSVTYEQYF. The CDR3 bases are TGTGCCAGCAGCGACAGTGTAACCTACGAGCAGTACTTC.

The V gene is TRBV20-1, the J gene TRBJ2-1, with 9 bases matching TRBD1. The CDR3 contains 15 residues. J gave up 10 bases and V 6 bases, and 16 bases lay outside the gene matches. The germline V gene has CDR1 DFQATT and CDR2 SNEGSKA (reference sequence). CDR3 in amino acids: CSANPGQGPFVEQFF. CDR3 nucleotides: TGCAGTGCCAACCCGGGACAGGGACCTTTTGTAGAGCAGTTCTTC.

The rearrangement uses TRBV12-3 or TRBV12-4 and TRBJ2-5; TRBD1 or TRBD2 may be the D gene (5 bases each). The DNA end is a closer match to TRBJ2-7, so the J assignment may be wrong. The CDR3 is 13 amino acids. Written as DNA, the CDR3 is TGTGCCAGCAGTGTCTCGACCGGGACCGAGCAGTACTTC. Translating gives CASSVSTGTEQYF.

The chain couples TRBV12-3 or TRBV12-4 to TRBJ1-2; D is ambiguous. The CDR3 runs 10 residues. Trimming took off 7 bases at V and 8 bases at J, with 8 bases between the two ends. The CDR3 nucleotides read TGTGCCAGCACCTCCGGGGGCTACACCTTC. It specifies CASTSGGYTF.

J is TRBJ2-4 and V is TRBV7-2, with 7 bases lining up with TRBD1. The better agreement between TRBJ2-7 and the DNA end casts doubt on the J call. The germline CDR1 and CDR2 sequences are SGHTA and FQGNSA. The CDR3 totals 15 residues. In nucleotides, the CDR3 is TGTGCCAGCAGCCACCCGACAGGGAACTACTACGAGCAGTACTTC. Translating it yields CASSHPTGNYYEQYF.

This clonotype was seen a few times. The chain uses TRBV27 and TRBJ2-7; maybe TRBD2 (6 bases). The V and J ends lost 3 bases and 3 bases respectively, with 15 bases between them. The germline V gene has CDR1 MNHEY and CDR2 SMNVEV (reference sequence). This CDR3 contains 15 residues. The CDR3 sequence: CASSFGGDVIYEQYF. CDR3 coding DNA: TGTGCCAGCAGTTTCGGAGGGGATGTTATCTACGAGCAGTACTTC.

The rearrangement uses TRBV28 and TRBJ2-7, with 8 positions matching TRBD1. The germline gives CDR1 MDHEN, CDR2 SYDVKM. The CDR3 has 14 residues. The junction had 10 bases not matched to a gene; V was cut back by 5 bases and J by 7 bases. This CDR3 reads CASSRAGQGWEQYF. The CDR3, as DNA: TGTGCCAGCAGTCGGGCCGGACAGGGTTGGGAGCAGTACTTC.

The chain couples TRBV20-1 to TRBJ2-3, with TRBD2 matching 8 bases. With V trimmed by 6 bases and J by 0 bases, 11 bases remained unmatched. Germline-derived CDR1 and CDR2 are DFQATT and SNEGSKA (reference sequence). This CDR3 contains 16 residues. CDR3 residues: CSASGGHSGSTDTQYF. DNA of the CDR3: TGCAGTGCCAGCGGGGGTCATAGCGGAAGCACAGATACGCAGTATTTT.

Concerning this clonotype: Germline is not matched at one junction end, which may reflect a read error. The chain combines TRBV7-6 with TRBJ1-2; 7 nucleotides match TRBD1. This CDR3 has 15 amino acids. Germline CDR1 and CDR2: SGHVS and FNYEAQ. The CDR3 sequence is CASSLDLRGRHGYTF. Here the CDR3 DNA reads TGTGCCAGCAGTTTAGACCTCAGGGGGAGGCATGGCTACACCTTC.

This clonotype was detected only a few times. The chain carries TRBV6-4 and TRBJ2-3, with 9 bases that match TRBD1. This CDR3 comprises 17 residues. The germline V gene has CDR1 MRHNA and CDR2 SNTAGT. V trimming: 2 bases; J trimming: 6 bases; junction bases outside the gene matches: 12. The CDR3 DNA sequence: TGTGCCAGCAGTGACACCCTCTGGGGACAGGGTTACGATACGCAGTATTTT. Protein product: CASSDTLWGQGYDTQYF.

CDR3 nucleotide sequence: TGCAGTGCTAGAGATGGAGGGACAGATGTCTACACCTTC. This gives the protein CSARDGGTDVYTF. This rearrangement joins TRBV20-1 to TRBJ1-2, with 7 bases lining up with TRBD1. Germline CDR1 and CDR2: DFQATT and SNEGSKA (reference sequence). Losses at the gene ends were 0 bases for V and 10 bases for J; bases not matched to a gene: 8. The CDR3 consists of 13 residues.

This clonotype showed up just a few times. This rearrangement joins TRBV11-2 to TRBJ2-4; maybe TRBD2 (6 bases). The J call may be wrong; the DNA end is better matched by TRBJ2-7. Germline CDR1 reads SGHAT; CDR2 reads FQNNGV. The CDR3 is 12 residues long. This CDR3 is CASSSGTREQYF. The CDR3 bases are TGTGCCAGCAGCTCCGGGACTCGCGAGCAGTACTTC.

In its sample, this clonotype was seen once. The J gene is TRBJ2-4, the V gene TRBV4-1; no reliable D call. The end of the DNA fits TRBJ2-7 better, so the J call may be wrong. The CDR3 contains 13 residues. Germline assignment: CDR1 MGHRA and CDR2 YSYEKL. The CDR3 reads CASSIRHSYEQYF. The CDR3, as DNA: TGCGCCAGCAGCATCAGGCACTCCTACGAGCAGTACTTC.

A few counts support this clonotype. The CDR3 nucleotides are TGCAGTGCTAGACCACAGGGAGGGAAGCCCCAGCATTTT. Translated, it gives CSARPQGGKPQHF. The chain has TRBV20-1 and TRBJ1-5; possibly TRBD1 for D (6 bases). Germline assignment: CDR1 DFQATT and CDR2 SNEGSKA (reference sequence). The CDR3 is 13 residues long. Deletions cut 2 bases from V and 8 bases from J, with 13 bases between.

The chain is built from TRBV18 and TRBJ2-5; 7 nucleotides line up with TRBD2. The closer fit of TRBJ2-7 to the DNA end suggests the J call may be wrong. CDR3 length: 15 amino acids. Germline CDR1 KGHSH, CDR2 LQKENI. The CDR3 region is CASSPGASGNYEQYF. CDR3 DNA sequence: TGTGCCAGCTCACCAGGAGCTAGCGGCAACTACGAGCAGTACTTC.

The chain uses TRBV6-2 or TRBV6-3 and TRBJ2-3; D gene ambiguous. The CDR3 sequence is 16 residues long. Deletions cut 7 bases from V and 2 bases from J, with 19 bases between. CDR1 and CDR2 from the germline V gene are MNHEY and SVGEGT. CDR3 DNA sequence: TGTGCCAGCAACCCCAAGAACCTTGGCTACACAGATACGCAGTATTTT. Protein: CASNPKNLGYTDTQYF.

This rearrangement joins TRBV7-2 to TRBJ2-1; 13 nucleotides match TRBD2. Germline V gene data show CDR1 as SGHTA and CDR2 as FQGNSA. Losses at the gene ends were 7 bases for V and 4 bases for J; bases not matched to a gene: 10. The CDR3 has 17 amino acids. The CDR3 DNA follows: TGTGCCAGCACCCATATATTACTAGCGGGGGGGTACAATGAGCAGTTCTTC. Amino acids: CASTHILLAGGYNEQFF. Based on the CDR3 plus reference TRBV7-2 and TRBJ2-1, the full variable domain is GAGVSQSPSNKVTEKGKDVELRCDPISGHTALYWYRQSLGQGLEFLIYFQGNSAPDKSGLPSDRFSAERTGGSVSTLTIQRTQQEDSAVYLCASTHILLAGGYNEQFFGPGTRLTVL.

The chain is built from TRBV4-2 and TRBJ1-1, with a possible D match to TRBD1 (5 bases). Germline V CDR1 and CDR2: LGHNA, YNFKEQ. The CDR3 length is 11 residues. Trimming shortened V by 6 bases and J by 8 bases, and 10 bases separated the two germline ends. DNA for the CDR3: TGTGCCAGCAGGGGTCCAGGGGAAGCTTTCTTT. The encoded protein is CASRGPGEAFF.

For the CDR3, the DNA is TGTGCCAGCAGCTTCAATCCGGGACGGAACCTTAACTATGGCTACACCTTC. Amino acid sequence: CASSFNPGRNLNYGYTF. The chain links TRBV7-2 to TRBJ1-2; D is perhaps TRBD1 (5 bases). V lost 3 bases, J lost 1 base, and 18 bases lay in between. Germline assignment: CDR1 SGHTA and CDR2 FQGNSA. The length of the CDR3 is 17 residues.

The chain uses TRBV14 and TRBJ2-6, with D unresolved. Trimming removed 1 base from V and 5 bases from J, with 9 bases in between. The germline CDR1 and CDR2 sequences are SGHDN and FVKESK. CDR3 length: 15 residues. CDR3 region: CASSQGLLRANVLTF. The CDR3 nucleotides read TGTGCCAGCAGCCAAGGACTTCTCAGGGCCAACGTCCTGACTTTC. Supplemented by reference TRBV14 and TRBJ2-6, the full variable domain reads EAGVTQFPSHSVIEKGQTVTLRCDPISGHDNLYWYRRVMGKEIKFLLHFVKESKQDESGMPNNRFLAERTGGTYSTLKVQPAELEDSGVYFCASSQGLLRANVLTFGAGSRLTVL.

The chain uses TRBV29-1 and TRBJ2-5; D call uncertain. Germline CDR1 is SQVTM and CDR2 is ANQGSEA. The V end lost 0 bases, the J end lost 6 bases, and 8 bases lay between the germline ends. This CDR3 spans 12 amino acids. The CDR3 region is CSVEESAKTQYF. CDR3 bases: TGCAGCGTTGAAGAGTCCGCAAAGACCCAGTACTTC. Supplemented by reference TRBV29-1 and TRBJ2-5, the full variable domain reads SAVISQKPSRDICQRGTSLTIQCQVDSQVTMMFWYRQQPGQSLTLIATANQGSEATYESGFVIDKFPISRPNLTFSTLTVSNMSPEDSSIYLCSVEESAKTQYFGPGTRLLVL.

The chain has TRBV7-9 and TRBJ2-5; D is possibly TRBD1 (6 bases). The better agreement between TRBJ2-7 and the DNA end casts doubt on the J call. CDR1 is SEHNR, CDR2 FQNEAQ, per germline (reference sequence). The CDR3 is 14 amino acids. This chain's CDR3 is CASSLPTGTYEQYF. The CDR3 region has the DNA TGTGCCAGCAGCTTACCGACAGGCACCTACGAGCAGTACTTC.